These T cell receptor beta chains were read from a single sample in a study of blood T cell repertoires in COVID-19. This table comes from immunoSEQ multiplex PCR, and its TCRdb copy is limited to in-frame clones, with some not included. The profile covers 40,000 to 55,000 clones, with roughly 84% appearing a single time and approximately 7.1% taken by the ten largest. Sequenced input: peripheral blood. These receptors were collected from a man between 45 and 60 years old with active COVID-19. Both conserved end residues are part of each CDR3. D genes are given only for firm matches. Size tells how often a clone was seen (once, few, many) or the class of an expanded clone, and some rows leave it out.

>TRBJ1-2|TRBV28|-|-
TGTGCCAGCAGACCCGGGGGATATGGCTACACCTTC
CASRPGGYGYTF
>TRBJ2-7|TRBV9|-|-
TGTGCCAGCAGCGCTGGAGGCGCGGCCTACGAGCAGTACTTC
CASSAGGAAYEQYF
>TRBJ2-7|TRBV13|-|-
TGTGCCAGCAGTTCTCGGGGGTTCGAAGCCTCTACCTCCTACGAGCAGTACTTC
CASSSRGFEASTSYEQYF
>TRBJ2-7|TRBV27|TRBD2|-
TGTGCCAGCAGTTCCCACGGGACTAGCGGGAGGGGCGACGAGCAGTACTTC
CASSSHGTSGRGDEQYF
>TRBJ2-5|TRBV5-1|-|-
TGCGCCAGCAGCTCAACTCCAGTCTCGAGGGGGGAGACCCAGTACTTC
CASSSTPVSRGETQYF
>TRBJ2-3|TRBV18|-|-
TGTGCCAGCTCTCCCCAGCAAGGAGGGCCGGATACGCAGTATTTT
CASSPQQGGPDTQYF
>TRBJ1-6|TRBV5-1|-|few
TGCGCCAGCAGCTTGGCTCAAGGGGATTCACCCCTCCACTTT
CASSLAQGDSPLHF
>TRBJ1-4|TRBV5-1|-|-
TGCGCCAGCAGCTTGGGGCTAGGGGCTGGTGTGGATGAAAAACTGTTTTTT
CASSLGLGAGVDEKLFF
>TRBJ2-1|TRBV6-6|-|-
TGTGCCAGCAGCCCCTCCGTGCGCGAGCAGTTCTTC
CASSPSVREQFF
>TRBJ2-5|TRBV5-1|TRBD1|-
TGCGCCAGCAGACAGACAGGGGAACAAGAGACCCAGTACTTC
CASRQTGEQETQYF
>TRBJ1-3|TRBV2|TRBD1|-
TGTGCCAGCAGACAGGGGGCCTCTGGAAACACCATATATTTT
CASRQGASGNTIYF
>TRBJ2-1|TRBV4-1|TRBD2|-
TGCGCCAGCAGCCAAGACTACGGGGGGGTTTCCTACAATGAGCAGTTCTTC
CASSQDYGGVSYNEQFF
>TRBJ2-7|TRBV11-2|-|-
TGTGCCAGCAGCTTAGGAATCTCCAGCTCCTACGAGCAGTACTTC
CASSLGISSSYEQYF
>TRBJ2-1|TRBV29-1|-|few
TGCAGCCTATCTTCAGTCGGGAGTGGAAATGAGCAGTTCTTC
CSLSSVGSGNEQFF
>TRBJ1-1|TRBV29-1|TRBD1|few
TGCAGCGTTGGACAGGGCCGGGGCACTGAAGCTTTCTTT
CSVGQGRGTEAFF
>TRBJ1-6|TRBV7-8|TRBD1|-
TGTGCCAGCAGCCGGACAGGGGGCTATAATTCACCCCTCCACTTT
CASSRTGGYNSPLHF
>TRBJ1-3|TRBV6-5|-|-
TGTGCCAGCAGTCTGCTGAGGTCGGATGGAAACACCATATATTTT
CASSLLRSDGNTIYF
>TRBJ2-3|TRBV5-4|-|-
TGTGCCAGCAGGCGGGAATTCACAGATACGCAGTATTTT
CASRREFTDTQYF
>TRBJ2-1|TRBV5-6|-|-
TGTGCCAGCAGCCCCTGGCTAGGGGTGGGTAATGAGCAGTTCTTC
CASSPWLGVGNEQFF
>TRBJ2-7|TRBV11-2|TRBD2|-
TGTGCCAGCAGCCCGCCGGGACTACCCTACGAGCAGTACTTC
CASSPPGLPYEQYF